These 16 T cell receptor beta chains came from one sample sequenced in a study of T cell changes during pregnancy in multiple sclerosis. Profiling relied on immunoSEQ multiplex PCR, and the TCRdb table lists in-frame clones only, not all of them. The data show tens of thousands of clones, roughly 91% seen once. This material consisted of CD8+ T cells from peripheral blood mononuclear cells, taken before pregnancy. The source is a female donor with multiple sclerosis, enrolled in a pregnancy study.

V gene TRBV2 combines with J gene TRBJ1-1; D is perhaps TRBD1 (5 bases). Germline V gives CDR1 SNHLY, CDR2 FYNNEI. With 9 bases removed from V and 0 bases from J, the gap between germline ends came to 11 bases. The CDR3 runs 13 residues. In DNA, the CDR3 is TGTGCCAGTACGGACATTTTGAACACTGAAGCTTTCTTT. Its protein is CASTDILNTEAFF.

The V gene is TRBV18, the J gene TRBJ2-5; D is unclear. The CDR3 consists of 13 residues. The ends were cut back, 3 bases at V and 5 bases at J, with 10 bases in the middle. Looked up from germline, CDR1 is KGHSH and CDR2 is LQKENI. The DNA for the CDR3 is TGTGCCAGCTCACCGTCCAACGGGGAGACCCAGTACTTC. Encoded protein: CASSPSNGETQYF.

The chain combines TRBV11-2 with TRBJ2-2, with D hard to call. The CDR3 runs to 13 residues. Trimming cost V 6 bases and J 1 base, with 6 bases left between them. Per germline, CDR1 SGHAT and CDR2 FQNNGV. The CDR3 nucleotides read TGTGCCAGCAGGGGCCTGAACACCGGGGAGCTGTTTTTT. Residues: CASRGLNTGELFF. The whole variable domain, remainder taken from reference TRBV11-2 and TRBJ2-2, is EAGVAQSPRYKIIEKRQSVAFWCNPISGHATLYWYQQILGQGPKLLIQFQNNGVVDDSQLPKDRFSAERLKGVDSTLKIQPAKLEDSAVYLCASRGLNTGELFFGEGSRLTVL.

The genes are TRBV6-5 and TRBJ1-2; D is unclear. The length of the CDR3 is 14 residues. The germline V gene has CDR1 MNHEY and CDR2 SVGAGI. The V end was cut by 6 bases, the J end by 4 bases, with 15 bases between. The CDR3 sequence: CASSPIMRIYGYTF. In DNA, the CDR3 is TGTGCCAGCAGCCCTATAATGAGGATCTATGGCTACACCTTC.

The rearrangement uses TRBV19 and TRBJ2-7; 10 bases match TRBD2. Germline V lookup: CDR1 LNHDA, CDR2 SQIVND (reference sequence). The V gene end was trimmed by 6 bases and the J gene end by 0 bases; junction bases not matched to a gene: 5. This CDR3 region has 15 residues. CDR3: CASSPSGGASYEQYF. CDR3 DNA sequence: TGTGCCAGTAGCCCCAGCGGGGGGGCCTCCTACGAGCAGTACTTC.

This clone was seen just once. The chain combines TRBV11-2 with TRBJ2-2, with TRBD2 matching over 8 bases. V was pared by 7 bases and J by 4 bases, with 2 bases of the junction left unmatched. There are 13 residues in the CDR3. From germline, CDR1 is SGHAT and CDR2 FQNNGV. The CDR3 spells CASTGGPTGELFF. CDR3 in DNA: TGTGCCAGCACGGGGGGGCCCACCGGGGAGCTGTTTTTT.

This clone was recorded a few times. The chain has TRBV7-8 and TRBJ1-5; D not resolved. The V end was cut by 5 bases, the J end by 2 bases, with 19 bases between. Germline loops: CDR1 SGHVS, CDR2 FQNEAQ. This CDR3 contains 17 residues. CDR3 in amino acids: CASSHRTVARGNQPQHF. The DNA of the CDR3 is TGTGCCAGCAGCCACCGGACTGTAGCTAGGGGCAATCAGCCCCAGCATTTT.

The chain uses TRBV14 and TRBJ2-1, with 8 bases aligning to TRBD2. Germline V gene lookup returns CDR1 SGHDN and CDR2 FVKESK. The CDR3 length is 12 residues. With V trimmed by 10 bases and J by 5 bases, 4 bases remained unmatched. This chain's CDR3 is CATALADNEQFF. CDR3 sequence (DNA): TGTGCCACCGCACTAGCGGACAATGAGCAGTTCTTC. Based on the CDR3 plus reference TRBV14 and TRBJ2-1, the full variable domain is EAGVTQFPSHSVIEKGQTVTLRCDPISGHDNLYWYRRVMGKEIKFLLHFVKESKQDESGMPNNRFLAERTGGTYSTLKVQPAELEDSGVYFCATALADNEQFFGPGTRLTVL.

The chain links TRBV9 to TRBJ2-3; D might be TRBD2 (6 bases). This CDR3 comprises 15 residues. Germline assignment: CDR1 SGDLS and CDR2 YYNGEE. V was trimmed by 3 bases and J by 1 base, leaving 12 bases between them. The CDR3, as DNA: TGTGCCAGCAGCGGATCGGGGGACCGCACAGATACGCAGTATTTT. Protein: CASSGSGDRTDTQYF. Variable domain in full (rest from reference TRBV9 and TRBJ2-3): DSGVTQTPKHLITATGQRVTLRCSPRSGDLSVYWYQQSLDQGLQFLIQYYNGEERAKGNILERFSAQQFPDLHSELNLSSLELGDSALYFCASSGSGDRTDTQYFGPGTRLTVL.

The chain has TRBV6-6 and TRBJ1-1, with no clear D. Germline V lookup: CDR1 MNHNY, CDR2 SVGAGI (reference sequence). The germline V and J ends were trimmed by 6 bases and 1 base, with 9 bases remaining between them. The CDR3 is made up of 13 amino acids. The CDR3 DNA is TGTGCCAGCAGGGAGGGCGAGAACACTGAAGCTTTCTTT. This encodes CASREGENTEAFF.

V and J are TRBV6-1 and TRBJ2-2; tentative D call: TRBD2 (6 bases). The CDR3 length is 14 residues. Trimming removed 7 bases from V and 5 bases from J, with 14 bases in between. Germline values: CDR1 MNHNS, CDR2 SASEGT. CDR3 nucleotide sequence: TGTGCCAGCAAGGCGGGACCCGCAACCGGGGAGCTGTTTTTT. Translating gives CASKAGPATGELFF.

DNA of the CDR3: TGTGCCAGCAGTTCACAGGGGATTGATCAGCCCCAGCATTTT. Protein product: CASSSQGIDQPQHF. The gene calls are TRBV27 and TRBJ1-5; 7 nucleotides match TRBD1. Germline V gene sequence: CDR1 MNHEY, CDR2 SMNVEV (reference sequence). J lost 5 bases, V lost 4 bases, and 5 bases had no gene match. The CDR3 is 14 residues long.

This clone appeared a few times. The genes are TRBV25-1 and TRBJ2-3, with D perhaps matching TRBD1 (5 bases). This CDR3 spans 18 amino acids. Trimming took off 0 bases at V and 4 bases at J, with 20 bases between the two ends. Germline V gene lookup returns CDR1 MGHDK and CDR2 SYGVNS. The CDR3 nucleotides are TGTGCCAGCAGTGAATATGGGAATAGACAGCTCTATCCAGATACGCAGTATTTT. Encoded protein: CASSEYGNRQLYPDTQYF.

The chain is built from TRBV18 and TRBJ2-3; D is uncertain. Germline assignment: CDR1 KGHSH and CDR2 LQKENI. This CDR3 comprises 15 residues. With 1 base removed from V and 1 base from J, the gap between germline ends came to 9 bases. The CDR3 DNA follows: TGTGCCAGCTCACCACTTGGAGAACGCACAGATACGCAGTATTTT. It codes for CASSPLGERTDTQYF.

This clone was counted once. This chain uses TRBV19 with TRBJ2-3; 13 bases agree with TRBD2. V was pared by 6 bases and J by 5 bases, with 5 bases of the junction left unmatched. Germline V gene sequence: CDR1 LNHDA, CDR2 SQIVND (reference sequence). This CDR3 spans 15 amino acids. In DNA form, the CDR3 reads TGTGCCAGTAGCCTACTAGCGGGGGGGCGAGATACGCAGTATTTT. The encoded protein is CASSLLAGGRDTQYF.

The rearrangement uses TRBV25-1 and TRBJ2-7; possible D gene TRBD2, 6 bases. This CDR3 contains 12 residues. The V gene lost 4 bases and the J gene lost 4 bases, with 8 bases spanning the gap. Germline CDR1 is MGHDK and CDR2 is SYGVNS. The CDR3 reads CASSAGGYEQYF. The CDR3 nucleotides are TGTGCCAGCAGTGCCGGGGGATACGAGCAGTACTTC.